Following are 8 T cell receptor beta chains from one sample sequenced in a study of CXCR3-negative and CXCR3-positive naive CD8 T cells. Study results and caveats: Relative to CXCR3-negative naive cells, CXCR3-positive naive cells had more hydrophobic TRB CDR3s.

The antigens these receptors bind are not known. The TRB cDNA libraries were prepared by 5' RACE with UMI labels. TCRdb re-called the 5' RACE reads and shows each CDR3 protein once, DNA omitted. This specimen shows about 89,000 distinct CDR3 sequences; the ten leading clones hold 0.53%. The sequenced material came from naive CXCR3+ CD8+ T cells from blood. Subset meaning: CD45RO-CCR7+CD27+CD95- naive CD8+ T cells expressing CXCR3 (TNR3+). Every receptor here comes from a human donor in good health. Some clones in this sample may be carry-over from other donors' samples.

This chain's CDR3 is CAWSPPTMTGELFF. This chain uses TRBV30 with TRBJ2-2; the TRBD1 assignment by TCRdb is unverifiable without DNA. CDR1 and CDR2 from the germline V gene are GTSNPN and SVGIG (reference sequence). CDR3 length: 14 residues.

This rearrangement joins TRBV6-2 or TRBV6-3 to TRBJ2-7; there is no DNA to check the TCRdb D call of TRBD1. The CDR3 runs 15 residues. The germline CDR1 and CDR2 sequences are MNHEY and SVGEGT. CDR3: CASSPPPDSPYEQYF.

This chain's CDR3 is CATRQDNTEAFF. This chain links TRBV6-5 with TRBJ1-1. The germline gives CDR1 MNHEY, CDR2 SVGAGI. CDR3 length equals 12 residues.

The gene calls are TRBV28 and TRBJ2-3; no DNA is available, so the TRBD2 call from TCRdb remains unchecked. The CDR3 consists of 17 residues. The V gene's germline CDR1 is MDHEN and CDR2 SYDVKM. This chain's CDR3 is CASSHSEGTPDTDTQYF.

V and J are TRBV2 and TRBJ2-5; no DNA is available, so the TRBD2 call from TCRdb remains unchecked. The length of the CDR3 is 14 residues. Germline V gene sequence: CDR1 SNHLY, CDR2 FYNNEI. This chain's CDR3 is CASSGLAGQETQYF.

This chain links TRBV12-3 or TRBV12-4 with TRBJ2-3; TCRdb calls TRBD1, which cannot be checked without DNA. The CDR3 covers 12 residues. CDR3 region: CASSPATDTQYF.

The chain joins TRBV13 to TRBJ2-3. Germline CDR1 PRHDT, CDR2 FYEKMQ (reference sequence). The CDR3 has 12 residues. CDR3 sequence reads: CASSFNIDTQYF. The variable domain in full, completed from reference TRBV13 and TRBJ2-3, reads AAGVIQSPRHLIKEKRETATLKCYPIPRHDTVYWYQQGPGQDPQFLISFYEKMQSDKGSIPDRFSAQQFSDYHSELNMSSLELGDSALYFCASSFNIDTQYFGPGTRLTVL.

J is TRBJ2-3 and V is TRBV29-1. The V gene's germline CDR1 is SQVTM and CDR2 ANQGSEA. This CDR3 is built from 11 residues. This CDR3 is CSVDDTDTQYF.